The TCR beta chain described here comes from a study of cytomegalovirus exposure and HLA in healthy donors. Amplification used 60 Vbeta primers and 13 Jbeta primers. Assay: immunoSEQ multiplex PCR; the TCRdb copy retains only in-frame clones and omits some. The data show some 190,000 clones, around three quarters seen once. This CDR3 has 14 residues. The V gene lost 3 bases and the J gene lost 0 bases, with 7 bases spanning the gap. Germline loops: CDR1 SGHRS, CDR2 YFSETQ. Sequencing was done on a sample of PBMCs. The clonotype was recovered from a woman under 40 in good health and CMV-seronegative. J is TRBJ1-3 and V is TRBV5-1; D is uncertain. This chain's CDR3 is CASSSESSGNTIYF. The CDR3 DNA reads as TGCGCCAGCAGCTCCGAGAGCTCTGGAAACACCATATATTTT. Complete variable domain (other parts from reference TRBV5-1 and TRBJ1-3): KAGVTQTPRYLIKTRGQQVTLSCSPISGHRSVSWYQQTPGQGLQFLFEYFSETQRNKGNFPGRFSGRQFSNSRSEMNVSTLELGDSALYLCASSSESSGNTIYFGEGSWLTVV.